This entry is about one TCR beta chain. The likely explanation is a read error, given a far larger clone one base away. The CDR3 runs to 17 residues. Germline V gives CDR1 MNHNS, CDR2 SASEGT. Measured with immunoSEQ multiplex PCR; TCRdb has only the in-frame clones, and not every one. This sample has about half a million clones, with 81% found just once. This sample is part of a study of shared clonotypes between healthy human individuals. This rearrangement joins TRBV6-1 to TRBJ1-2, with 9 bases matching TRBD1. The TCR was taken from a woman between 40 and 55 years old in good health. Some clones in this sample may be carry-over from other donors' samples. What was sequenced was PBMCs. In DNA form, the CDR3 reads TGTGCCAGCAGTGCGGACAGGGGCCGCGTCCCGAACTATTGCTACACCTTC. It specifies CASSADRGRVPNYCYTF.